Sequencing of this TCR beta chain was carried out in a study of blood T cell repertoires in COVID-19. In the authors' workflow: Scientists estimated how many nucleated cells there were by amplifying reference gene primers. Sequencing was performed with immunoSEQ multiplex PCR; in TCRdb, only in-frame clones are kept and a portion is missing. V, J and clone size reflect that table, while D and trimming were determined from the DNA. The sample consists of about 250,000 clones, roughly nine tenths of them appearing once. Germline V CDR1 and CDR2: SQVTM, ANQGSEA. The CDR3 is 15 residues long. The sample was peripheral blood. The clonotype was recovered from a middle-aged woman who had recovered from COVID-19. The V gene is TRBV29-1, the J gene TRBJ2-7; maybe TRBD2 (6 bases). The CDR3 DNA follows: TGCAGAGAGCCCCTTCCGGGACTTTCTGCCTACGAGCAGTACTTC. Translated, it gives CREPLPGLSAYEQYF.